The entry that follows covers one T cell receptor (beta chain) sequence. This record belongs to a study of blood T cells in healthy people across ages. The length of the CDR3 is 15 residues. Germline lookup yields CDR1 SGHTA and CDR2 FQGTGA. The V and J ends lost 4 bases and 5 bases respectively, with 17 bases between them. Together with a sample-barcoded 5' primer, a J-beta primer mix was included in a second PCR lasting roughly 7 to 11 cycles. Each of the cDNA molecules was tagged by a template-switch adaptor with 12 random nucleotides. TCRdb passed the 5' RACE reads through MiXCR, listing each CDR3 protein once. The data hold some 1,800,000 distinct CDR3 sequences, with 30% to 40% observed a single time.

The TCR comes from a human donor in good health. The sequenced material came from blood. This chain uses TRBV7-3 with TRBJ2-5; D is perhaps TRBD2 (6 bases). The CDR3 loop is CASSSLGSPGETQYF. CDR3 nucleotides: TGTGCCAGCAGCTCGCTCGGGAGTCCGGGGGAGACCCAGTACTTC.